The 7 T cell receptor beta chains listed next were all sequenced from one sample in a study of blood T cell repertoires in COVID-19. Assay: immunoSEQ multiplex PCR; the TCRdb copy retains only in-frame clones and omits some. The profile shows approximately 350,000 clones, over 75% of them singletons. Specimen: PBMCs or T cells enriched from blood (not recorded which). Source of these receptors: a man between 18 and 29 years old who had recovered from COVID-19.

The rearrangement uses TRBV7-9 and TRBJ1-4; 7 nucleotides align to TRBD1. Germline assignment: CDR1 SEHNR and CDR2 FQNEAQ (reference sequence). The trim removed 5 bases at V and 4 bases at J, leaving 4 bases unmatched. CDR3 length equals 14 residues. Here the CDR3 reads CASSPGQNNEKLFF. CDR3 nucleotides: TGTGCCAGCAGCCCGGGACAGAATAATGAAAAACTGTTTTTT.

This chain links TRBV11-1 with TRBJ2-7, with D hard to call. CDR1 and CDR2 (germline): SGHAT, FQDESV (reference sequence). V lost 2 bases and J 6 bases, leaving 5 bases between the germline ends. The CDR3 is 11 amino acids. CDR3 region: CASSLSGEQYF. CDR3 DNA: TGTGCCAGCAGCTTATCGGGCGAGCAGTACTTC. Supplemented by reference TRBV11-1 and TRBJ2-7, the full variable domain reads EAEVAQSPRYKITEKSQAVAFWCDPISGHATLYWYRQILGQGPELLVQFQDESVVDDSQLPKDRFSAERLKGVDSTLKIQPAELGDSAMYLCASSLSGEQYFGPGTRLTVT.

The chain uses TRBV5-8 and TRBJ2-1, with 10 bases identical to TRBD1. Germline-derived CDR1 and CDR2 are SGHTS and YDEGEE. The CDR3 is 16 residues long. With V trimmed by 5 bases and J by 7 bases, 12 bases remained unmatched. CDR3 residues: CASRGGQGNLWNEQFF. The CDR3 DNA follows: TGTGCCAGCAGGGGGGGACAGGGGAATCTTTGGAATGAGCAGTTCTTC.

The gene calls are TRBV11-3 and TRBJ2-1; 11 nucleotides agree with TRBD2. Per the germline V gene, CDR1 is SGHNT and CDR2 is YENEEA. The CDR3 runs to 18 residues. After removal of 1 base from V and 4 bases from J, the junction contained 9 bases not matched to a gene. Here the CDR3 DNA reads TGTGCCAGCAGCTTAGGCGGATACGGGACTAGCGGATACAATGAGCAGTTCTTC. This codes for CASSLGGYGTSGYNEQFF.

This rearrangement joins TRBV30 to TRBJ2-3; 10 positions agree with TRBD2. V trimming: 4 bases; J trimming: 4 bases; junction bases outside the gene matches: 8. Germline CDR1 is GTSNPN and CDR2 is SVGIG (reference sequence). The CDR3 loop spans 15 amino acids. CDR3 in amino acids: CAWTRVAGGSDTQYF. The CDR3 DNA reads TGTGCCTGGACGAGAGTAGCGGGAGGTTCAGATACGCAGTATTTT.

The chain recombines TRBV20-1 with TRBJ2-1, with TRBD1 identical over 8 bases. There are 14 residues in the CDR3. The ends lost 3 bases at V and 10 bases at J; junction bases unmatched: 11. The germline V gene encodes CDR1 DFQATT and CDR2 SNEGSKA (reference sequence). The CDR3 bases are TGCAGTGCTAGTCATCAGGGGGCGCGAGGGGAGCAGTTCTTC. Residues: CSASHQGARGEQFF.

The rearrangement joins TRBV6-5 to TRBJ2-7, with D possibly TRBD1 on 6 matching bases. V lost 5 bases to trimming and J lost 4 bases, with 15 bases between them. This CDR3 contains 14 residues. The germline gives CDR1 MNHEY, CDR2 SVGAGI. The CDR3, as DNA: TGTGCCAGCAGTAGTCTTGACAGGTCGTACGAGCAGTACTTC. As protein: CASSSLDRSYEQYF.